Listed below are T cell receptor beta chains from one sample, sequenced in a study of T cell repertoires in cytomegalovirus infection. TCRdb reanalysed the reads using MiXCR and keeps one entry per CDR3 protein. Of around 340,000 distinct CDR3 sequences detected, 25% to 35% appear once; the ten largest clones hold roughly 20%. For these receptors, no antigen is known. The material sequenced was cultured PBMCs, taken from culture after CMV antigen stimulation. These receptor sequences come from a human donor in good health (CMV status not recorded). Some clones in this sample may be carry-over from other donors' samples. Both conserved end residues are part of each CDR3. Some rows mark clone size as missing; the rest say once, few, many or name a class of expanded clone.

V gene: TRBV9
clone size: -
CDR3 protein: CASSTGTSSAHEQYF

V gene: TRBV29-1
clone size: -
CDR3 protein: CSVVDRVHTEAFF

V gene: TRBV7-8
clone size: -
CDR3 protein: CASSLEGGTSNQPQHF

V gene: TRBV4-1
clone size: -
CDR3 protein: CASSQPGLEGSYNEQFF

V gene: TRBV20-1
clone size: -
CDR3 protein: CSARQGPPYEQYF

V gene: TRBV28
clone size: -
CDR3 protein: CASSTRQGVIGEKLFF

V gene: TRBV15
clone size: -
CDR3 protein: CATSRDREGPSYNEQFF

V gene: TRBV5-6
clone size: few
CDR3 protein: CASSPPPGFGANVLTF

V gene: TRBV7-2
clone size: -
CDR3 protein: CASSFTYSTLYEQYF

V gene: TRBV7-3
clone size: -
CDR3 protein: CASSPGTSSFYEQYF

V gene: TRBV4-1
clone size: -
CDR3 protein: CASSQDPRERNEQFF

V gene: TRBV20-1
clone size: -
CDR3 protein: CSASRLAGVNEQYF

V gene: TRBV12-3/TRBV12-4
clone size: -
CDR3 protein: CASRLGLARDEQFF

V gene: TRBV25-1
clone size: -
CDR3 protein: CASSDPGQSTDTQYF

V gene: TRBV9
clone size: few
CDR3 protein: CASSVGPGLAHEQFF

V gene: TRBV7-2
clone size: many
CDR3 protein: CASSFLPASYPQHF

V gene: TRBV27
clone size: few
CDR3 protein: CASSLTGMKFTEQYF

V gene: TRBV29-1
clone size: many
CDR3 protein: CSARGGLRGSTDTQYF

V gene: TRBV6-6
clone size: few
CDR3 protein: CASRGLEISEQYF